One and the same sample provided the 9 T cell receptor beta chains below, sequenced in a study of shared clonotypes between healthy human individuals. Clones were sequenced by immunoSEQ multiplex PCR, and TCRdb holds only the in-frame ones, with some missing. The data hold about 680,000 clones, with 73% observed a single time. Sequences were obtained from memory CD4+ T cells sorted from blood. Documented subset: CD45RA-negative fraction. These receptors originate from a woman aged 25-40 years in good health.

This clone appeared once. V is TRBV7-8 and J is TRBJ1-5; 7 nucleotides align to TRBD1. The J segment lost 4 bases and the V segment lost 5 bases, leaving 11 bases of the junction unmatched. Per germline, CDR1 SGHVS and CDR2 FQNEAQ. This CDR3 has 16 residues. The CDR3 here is CASSPLTGQINQPQHF. As DNA, the CDR3 is TGTGCCAGCAGCCCATTAACGGGACAGATTAATCAGCCCCAGCATTTT.

This clone was seen a handful of times. V is TRBV7-3 and J is TRBJ2-1; D may correspond to TRBD1 or TRBD2 (5 bases each). Germline CDR1 SGHTA, CDR2 FQGTGA. With 5 bases removed from V and 2 bases from J, the gap between germline ends came to 13 bases. CDR3 length: 15 amino acids. This chain's CDR3 is CASSQGSAAYNEQFF. Here the CDR3 DNA reads TGTGCCAGCAGCCAGGGATCAGCGGCCTACAATGAGCAGTTCTTC.

Only one count was recorded for this clone. This rearrangement joins TRBV7-9 to TRBJ2-1; TRBD1 matches at 8 bases. This CDR3 is 14 amino acids long. V was clipped by 4 bases and J by 7 bases; unmatched bases: 6. Germline lookup yields CDR1 SEHNR and CDR2 FQNEAQ (reference sequence). The CDR3 region has the DNA TGTGCCAGCAGCTCTACAGGGGGGTGGAATGAGCAGTTCTTC. Translated, it gives CASSSTGGWNEQFF.

The CDR3: CASSLALVGSSYEQYF. CDR3 DNA: TGCGCCAGCAGCTTGGCGTTGGTAGGGAGCTCCTACGAGCAGTACTTC. V gene TRBV5-1 combines with J gene TRBJ2-7; D might be TRBD2 (5 bases). The CDR3 length is 16 residues. Trimming left V 0 bases short and J 0 bases short, with 13 bases between. Germline V gene sequence: CDR1 SGHRS, CDR2 YFSETQ.

This chain uses TRBV19 with TRBJ1-4, with 8 bases lining up with TRBD1. CDR3 size: 15 residues. Germline CDR1 reads LNHDA; CDR2 reads SQIVND (reference sequence). Germline trimming cut 5 bases from V and 6 bases from J; bases unmatched to any gene: 8. The CDR3 DNA sequence: TGTGCCAGTAGTCCCTCGACAGGGGTTTATGAAAAACTGTTTTTT. It translates to CASSPSTGVYEKLFF.

The J gene is TRBJ2-5, the V gene TRBV5-1; D call uncertain. The V and J ends lost 3 bases and 5 bases respectively, with 14 bases between them. Germline CDR1 reads SGHRS; CDR2 reads YFSETQ. The CDR3 spans 14 residues. The CDR3 DNA reads TGCGCCAGCAGCTGGTCGACTGCCAGGGAGACCCAGTACTTC. It specifies CASSWSTARETQYF.

This sequence joins TRBV7-9 and TRBJ2-3; the D gene is possibly TRBD2 (6 bases). V lost 7 bases to trimming and J lost 0 bases, with 8 bases between them. There are 13 residues in the CDR3. The V gene's germline CDR1 is SEHNR and CDR2 FQNEAQ (reference sequence). The CDR3 DNA reads TGTGCCAGCAATAGCGGCAGCACAGATACGCAGTATTTT. This translates into CASNSGSTDTQYF.

This sequence joins TRBV28 and TRBJ1-4, with D maybe TRBD1 (5 bases). Germline CDR1 MDHEN, CDR2 SYDVKM. The CDR3 spans 14 residues. The germline V and J ends were trimmed by 4 bases and 5 bases, with 11 bases remaining between them. CDR3 residues: CASSWGTINEKLFF. In DNA, the CDR3 is TGTGCCAGCAGTTGGGGCACAATCAATGAAAAACTGTTTTTT.

This clone was observed a few times. The gene calls are TRBV4-2 and TRBJ2-7, with 8 positions matching TRBD2. J lost 6 bases, V lost 1 base, and 11 bases had no gene match. Germline V CDR1 and CDR2: LGHNA, YNFKEQ. CDR3 length: 16 residues. CDR3 in amino acids: CASSQGRGAGAGEQYF. In DNA form, the CDR3 reads TGTGCCAGCAGCCAAGGGAGGGGAGCGGGAGCGGGCGAGCAGTACTTC.